The 22 T cell receptor beta chains reported below all come from one sample, sequenced in a study of blood T cell repertoires in COVID-19. Profiling relied on immunoSEQ multiplex PCR, and the TCRdb table lists in-frame clones only, not all of them. The profile shows roughly 250,000 clones, roughly 80% of them singletons. The material sequenced was peripheral blood. These receptors came from a woman over 75 with active or convalescent COVID-19.

This clone appeared a single time. The V call is TRBV24-1, the J call TRBJ2-7; a weak D match, TRBD1 (5 bases). V was trimmed by 4 bases and J by 5 bases, leaving 11 bases between them. Germline values: CDR1 KGHDR, CDR2 SFDVKD. The CDR3 length is 13 residues. CDR3 bases: TGTGCCACCAGTGAAGGTCCCAGGGACGAGCAGTACTTC. It translates to CATSEGPRDEQYF.

V gene TRBV2 combines with J gene TRBJ1-2; 10 bases align to TRBD1. The V segment lost 6 bases and the J segment 6 bases; nucleotides outside the gene matches: 10. The CDR3 is 15 residues long. Germline values: CDR1 SNHLY, CDR2 FYNNEI. CDR3 sequence (DNA): TGTGCCAGCAGCCCCGGGACAGGGGATATGGATGGCTACACCTTC. Translated: CASSPGTGDMDGYTF.

The V gene is TRBV2, the J gene TRBJ2-1, with 8 bases matching TRBD1. V dropped 10 bases and J dropped 7; count of bases not matched to a gene: 18. The CDR3 contains 16 residues. Germline assignment: CDR1 SNHLY and CDR2 FYNNEI. The CDR3 loop is CATKAGETGVLNEQFF. CDR3 bases: TGTGCCACAAAGGCCGGGGAGACAGGGGTATTGAATGAGCAGTTCTTC.

This clone was counted once. The chain links TRBV19 to TRBJ2-2; 7 positions match TRBD1. The junction had 10 bases not matched to a gene; V was cut back by 6 bases and J by 3 bases. Germline V gene sequence: CDR1 LNHDA, CDR2 SQIVND (reference sequence). This CDR3 comprises 16 residues. CDR3 nucleotides: TGTGCCAGTAGGCCTTCAGGGGGATTTTACACCGGGGAGCTGTTTTTT. Translation gives CASRPSGGFYTGELFF.

The V gene is TRBV11-2, the J gene TRBJ1-1; 9 bases agree with TRBD1. The CDR3 sequence is 15 residues long. The V and J ends lost 2 bases and 1 base, in that order; junction bases with no gene match: 2. CDR1 and CDR2 from the germline V gene are SGHAT and FQNNGV. The CDR3 sequence: CASSLWTGANTEAFF. The CDR3 DNA sequence: TGTGCCAGCAGCTTATGGACAGGGGCGAACACTGAAGCTTTCTTT.

The chain recombines TRBV27 with TRBJ2-1; weak D call: TRBD2 (6 bases). Germline V gives CDR1 MNHEY, CDR2 SMNVEV (reference sequence). V shed 10 bases and J shed 8 bases, with 21 bases lying between them. This CDR3 has 14 amino acids. CDR3 in amino acids: CATWDVGGIDEQFF. In DNA form, the CDR3 reads TGTGCCACGTGGGACGTCGGAGGGATAGATGAGCAGTTCTTC.

The chain has TRBV3-1 (or the pseudogene TRBV3-2) and TRBJ2-7; 11 positions agree with TRBD1. Germline-derived CDR1 and CDR2 are LGHDT and YNNKEL (reference sequence). The CDR3 spans 13 residues. Trimming at V came to 2 bases and at J to 11 bases, leaving 5 bases not matched to a gene. The CDR3 DNA reads TGTGCCAGCAGCCAAAACGGACAGGGGGCAGAGTACTTC. Translation gives CASSQNGQGAEYF.

This sequence joins TRBV10-2 and TRBJ2-1; 11 nucleotides align to TRBD2. V shed 6 bases, J shed 1 base, and the junction held 11 bases outside the gene matches. CDR1 and CDR2 from the germline V gene are WSHSY and SAAADI. The CDR3 sequence is 18 residues long. CDR3: CASSATPIAGGSYNEQFF. The CDR3 DNA reads TGCGCCAGCAGCGCCACCCCCATAGCGGGGGGGTCCTACAATGAGCAGTTCTTC.

The chain is built from TRBV10-1 and TRBJ2-7; D not resolved. This CDR3 spans 10 amino acids. Germline lookup yields CDR1 WNHNN and CDR2 SYGVQD (reference sequence). Trimming shortened V by 6 bases and J by 9 bases, and 9 bases separated the two germline ends. The CDR3 DNA sequence: TGCGCCAGCAGACCTACCCTGCAGTACTTC. It is translated as CASRPTLQYF.

V usage is TRBV3-1 (or the pseudogene TRBV3-2) and J usage is TRBJ2-2, with 10 bases lining up with TRBD2. V lost 2 bases to trimming and J lost 8 bases; unmatched junction nucleotides: 11. This CDR3 contains 17 residues. From germline, CDR1 is LGHDT and CDR2 YNNKEL (reference sequence). CDR3 protein: CASSQLAGAVRGGELFF. The DNA for the CDR3 is TGTGCCAGCAGCCAACTAGCGGGAGCGGTTCGGGGAGGGGAGCTGTTTTTT.

This clone appeared once. The chain joins TRBV5-1 to TRBJ1-3; TRBD1 agrees at 7 bases. Germline V gene sequence: CDR1 SGHRS, CDR2 YFSETQ. V lost 4 bases and J lost 0; bases outside the gene matches: 4. This CDR3 has 15 amino acids. The CDR3 DNA sequence: TGCGCCAGCAGCATAGGGACAGCCTCTGGAAACACCATATATTTT. Its translation is CASSIGTASGNTIYF.

Note on this clone: Other DNA variants within this sample encode the same CDR3. The rearrangement links TRBV5-1 to TRBJ2-3; 9 positions agree with TRBD1. V gave up 0 bases and J gave up 1 base; unmatched junction bases: 0. The CDR3 spans 15 residues. Germline loops: CDR1 SGHRS, CDR2 YFSETQ. In DNA form, the CDR3 reads TGCGCCAGCAGCTTGGGGACAGGGGGCACAGATACGCAGTATTTT. Translation gives CASSLGTGGTDTQYF. The variable domain in full, with the rest retrieved from reference TRBV5-1 and TRBJ2-3, is KAGVTQTPRYLIKTRGQQVTLSCSPISGHRSVSWYQQTPGQGLQFLFEYFSETQRNKGNFPGRFSGRQFSNSRSEMNVSTLELGDSALYLCASSLGTGGTDTQYFGPGTRLTVL.

This clone has just one count. The chain joins TRBV2 to TRBJ1-1, with 8 bases lining up with TRBD1. The germline gives CDR1 SNHLY, CDR2 FYNNEI. V shed 5 bases, J shed 6 bases, and the junction held 5 bases outside the gene matches. The CDR3 covers 13 residues. CDR3 DNA sequence: TGTGCCAGCAGTAACCAGGGGGCCTCTGAAGCTTTCTTT. This codes for CASSNQGASEAFF.

J is TRBJ1-1 and V is TRBV19; a weak D match, TRBD1 (5 bases). CDR1 is LNHDA and CDR2 is SQIVND in the germline V gene (reference sequence). V was pared by 5 bases and J by 10 bases, with 17 bases between. The CDR3 covers 13 residues. CDR3 region: CASSESQGGAAFF. The CDR3 nucleotides are TGTGCCAGTAGTGAGTCGCAGGGAGGCGCAGCTTTCTTT.

This clone occurred once. The genes are TRBV6-6 and TRBJ2-4; 14 bases fit TRBD2. Looked up from germline, CDR1 is MNHNY and CDR2 is SVGAGI (reference sequence). The length of the CDR3 is 19 residues. Trimming removed 5 bases from V and 0 bases from J; junction bases left unmatched: 9. The DNA for the CDR3 is TGTGCCAGCAGTCCGATGACTAGCGGGGGGGCCCTAGCCAAAAACATTCAGTACTTC. The encoded protein is CASSPMTSGGALAKNIQYF.

This chain uses TRBV3-1 (or the pseudogene TRBV3-2) with TRBJ1-2; D is perhaps TRBD1 (5 bases). The CDR3 sequence is 13 residues long. Trimming took off 6 bases at V and 10 bases at J, with 18 bases between the two ends. Per the germline V gene, CDR1 is LGHDT and CDR2 is YNNKEL (reference sequence). CDR3: CASSQRGYSLYTF. The CDR3 DNA reads as TGTGCCAGCAGTCAAAGGGGTTACTCGCTCTACACCTTC.

The rearrangement links TRBV15 to TRBJ2-7, with D tentatively TRBD1 (5 bases). Trimming stripped 6 bases from V and 4 bases from J, with 13 bases between. CDR1 and CDR2 (germline): LNHNV, YYDKDF (reference sequence). The CDR3 extends over 13 amino acids. CDR3 DNA sequence: TGTGCCACCAGATCAGGGATCTATTACGAGCAGTACTTC. It encodes CATRSGIYYEQYF.

The CDR3 is CASSPRGLEETQYF. For the CDR3, the DNA is TGTGCCAGCAGCCCCAGGGGGCTGGAGGAGACCCAGTACTTC. V gene TRBV3-1 (or the pseudogene TRBV3-2) combines with J gene TRBJ2-5, with 8 bases identical to TRBD1. The length of the CDR3 is 14 residues. The trim removed 4 bases at V and 5 bases at J, leaving 6 bases unmatched. Germline V gives CDR1 LGHDT, CDR2 YNNKEL (reference sequence).

The rearrangement uses TRBV29-1 and TRBJ1-4; 10 bases are a match to TRBD1. Germline values: CDR1 SQVTM, CDR2 ANQGSEA. The ends lost 7 bases at V and 6 bases at J; junction bases unmatched: 8. The CDR3 consists of 14 residues. The CDR3 bases are TGCAGCGCCCAAGGGACAGGGGAGTATGAAAAACTGTTTTTT. This encodes CSAQGTGEYEKLFF.

V usage is TRBV18 and J usage is TRBJ2-6; D not resolved. The CDR3 runs to 17 residues. Germline V gives CDR1 KGHSH, CDR2 LQKENI. The ends were cut back, 6 bases at V and 0 bases at J, with 15 bases in the middle. CDR3 protein: CASSQTVPSSGANVLTF. DNA for the CDR3: TGTGCCAGCTCGCAAACAGTGCCCAGCTCTGGGGCCAACGTCCTGACTTTC. Drawing the rest from reference TRBV18 and TRBJ2-6, the complete variable domain is NAGVMQNPRHLVRRRGQEARLRCSPMKGHSHVYWYRQLPEEGLKFMVYLQKENIIDESGMPKERFSAEFPKEGPSILRIQQVVRGDSAAYFCASSQTVPSSGANVLTFGAGSRLTVL.

DNA of the CDR3: TGTGCCAGCAGTTCCCGACAGGGGGTTGGAAACACCATATATTTT. Residues: CASSSRQGVGNTIYF. V and J are TRBV6-6 and TRBJ1-3, with 9 bases aligning to TRBD1. The CDR3 is 15 residues long. With 4 bases clipped from V and 3 bases from J, the junction kept 4 bases outside the gene matches. Germline CDR1 reads MNHNY; CDR2 reads SVGAGI (reference sequence).

The CDR3 DNA reads as TGTGCCAGCAGTAGGAGCGGGAGGGCCGTGGATACGCAGTATTTT. Encoded protein: CASSRSGRAVDTQYF. This sequence joins TRBV6-5 and TRBJ2-3, with 10 bases that match TRBD2. From germline, CDR1 is MNHEY and CDR2 SVGAGI. This CDR3 region has 15 residues. After removal of 5 bases from V and 6 bases from J, the junction contained 8 bases not matched to a gene.